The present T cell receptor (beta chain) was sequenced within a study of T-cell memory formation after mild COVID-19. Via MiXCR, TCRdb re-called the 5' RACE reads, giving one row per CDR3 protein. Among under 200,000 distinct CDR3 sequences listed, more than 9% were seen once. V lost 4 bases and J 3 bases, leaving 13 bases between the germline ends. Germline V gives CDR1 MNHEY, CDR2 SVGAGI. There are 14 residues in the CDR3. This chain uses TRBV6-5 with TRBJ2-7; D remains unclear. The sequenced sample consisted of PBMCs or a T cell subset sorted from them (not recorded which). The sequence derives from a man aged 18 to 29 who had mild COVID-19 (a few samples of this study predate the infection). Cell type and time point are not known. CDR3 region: CASSSYPNDYEQYF. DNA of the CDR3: TGTGCCAGCAGTTCATACCCTAACGACTACGAGCAGTACTTC.